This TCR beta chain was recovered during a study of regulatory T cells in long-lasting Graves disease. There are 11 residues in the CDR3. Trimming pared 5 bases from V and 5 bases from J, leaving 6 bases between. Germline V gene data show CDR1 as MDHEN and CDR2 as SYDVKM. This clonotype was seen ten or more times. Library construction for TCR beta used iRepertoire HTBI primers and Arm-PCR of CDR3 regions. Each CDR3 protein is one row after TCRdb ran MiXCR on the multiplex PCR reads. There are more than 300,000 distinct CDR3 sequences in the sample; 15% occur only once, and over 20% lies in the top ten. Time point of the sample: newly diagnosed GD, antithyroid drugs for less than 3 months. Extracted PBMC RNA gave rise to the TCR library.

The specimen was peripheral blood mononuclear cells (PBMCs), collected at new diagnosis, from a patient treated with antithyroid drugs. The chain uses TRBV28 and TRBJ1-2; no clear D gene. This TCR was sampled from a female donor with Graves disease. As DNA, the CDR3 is TGTGCCAGCAGTAATGGGTATGGCTACACCTTC. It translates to CASSNGYGYTF.